This TCR beta chain was found in a study of identical twins. Findings and limits, study-wide: Compared with unrelated sharing, twin-shared out-of-frame alpha sequences had more low-probability sequences. The same donors were not followed; conclusions instead depended on cross-sectional statistical analysis.

In the case of this clonotype: What it binds is not known.

TCRdb independently ran MiXCR on the 5' RACE reads; one entry per CDR3 protein. In the table there are some 1,600,000 distinct CDR3 sequences, less than 35% of which are singletons. Sequenced: cord blood. The source of this sequence is a newborn girl in good health.

The CDR3: CASSPQLGLAENYEQYF. CDR3 nucleotides: TGTGCCAGCAGTCCCCAACTAGGGCTAGCGGAAAACTACGAGCAGTACTTC. The chain employs TRBV25-1 and TRBJ2-7; 7 positions match TRBD2. This CDR3 comprises 17 residues. Trimming cost V 5 bases and J 3 bases; bases outside gene matches: 16. Germline CDR1 is MGHDK and CDR2 is SYGVNS.